This T cell receptor (beta chain) was sequenced for a study of blood T cell repertoires in COVID-19. The wider study: The study drew acute and convalescent COVID-19 samples from the United States, Italy and Spain. Sources were T cells, B-cell-depleted T cells, or PBMCs; the material itself was cDNA or gDNA.

Seattle-derived patients entered the study during active infection and were followed longitudinally. The CDR3 extends over 13 amino acids. The V gene end was trimmed by 3 bases and the J gene end by 8 bases; junction bases not matched to a gene: 6. Germline values: CDR1 SGHRS, CDR2 YFSETQ. In the study's own analysis: Amplification with reference gene primers provided the estimates of nucleated cell counts. The table came from immunoSEQ multiplex PCR; TCRdb's copy has only in-frame clones and leaves some out. D and trimming come from the DNA, and the V and J calls and clone size come from that table. This sample has 230,000 or so clones, with around 89% found just once.

Sequenced material: peripheral blood. V usage is TRBV5-1 and J usage is TRBJ1-2, with TRBD1 identical over 8 bases. This clonotype originated in an older woman with COVID-19, enrolled during active disease. The chain's CDR3 is CASSSQGAQGYTF. The CDR3 DNA sequence: TGCGCCAGCAGCTCCCAGGGGGCACAGGGCTACACCTTC. Full variable domain (missing parts from reference TRBV5-1 and TRBJ1-2): KAGVTQTPRYLIKTRGQQVTLSCSPISGHRSVSWYQQTPGQGLQFLFEYFSETQRNKGNFPGRFSGRQFSNSRSEMNVSTLELGDSALYLCASSSQGAQGYTFGSGTRLTVV.